These 27 T cell receptor beta chains were all obtained from the same sample, sequenced in a study of T cell responses to AZD1222 COVID-19 vaccine. The table came from immunoSEQ multiplex PCR; TCRdb's copy has only in-frame clones and leaves some out. In the table there are about 150,000 clones, around 90% of which are singletons. Specimen: peripheral blood, collected on day 0 of AZD1222 vaccination. The receptors come from an adult in good health.

V is TRBV27 and J is TRBJ1-2; perhaps TRBD1 as D (5 bases). Trimming took 7 bases from V and 7 from J, leaving 25 bases between them. Germline V lookup: CDR1 MNHEY, CDR2 SMNVEV (reference sequence). The CDR3 length is 16 residues. The CDR3 protein is CASTSRPGLVLSGYTF. Written as DNA, the CDR3 is TGTGCCAGCACCTCCAGGCCGGGACTCGTTCTCTCTGGCTACACCTTC.

The sample holds one count of this clone. The CDR3 bases are TGTGCCAGCAGCGGGGGAGGGACAGGTGGAATTGAAGCTTTCTTT. Its protein product is CASSGGGTGGIEAFF. The rearrangement uses TRBV11-2 and TRBJ1-1, with 8 positions matching TRBD1. CDR1 is SGHAT, CDR2 FQNNGV, per germline. Trimming took 5 bases from V and 7 from J; bases not matched to a gene: 12. The CDR3 is 15 residues long.

The chain uses TRBV9 and TRBJ2-3; D tentatively fits TRBD1 or TRBD2 (5 bases each). CDR1 and CDR2 from the germline V gene are SGDLS and YYNGEE. The ends were cut back, 3 bases at V and 10 bases at J, with 15 bases in the middle. This CDR3 spans 13 amino acids. The DNA for the CDR3 is TGTGCCAGCAGCGCCGGGACCTCCCAGGCGCAGTATTTT. Translated, it gives CASSAGTSQAQYF.

This chain joins TRBV3-1 (or the pseudogene TRBV3-2) and TRBJ1-5; D unclear. Trimming removed 2 bases from V and 5 bases from J, with 13 bases in between. The germline gives CDR1 LGHDT, CDR2 YNNKEL (reference sequence). The CDR3 spans 15 residues. CDR3: CASSQRGQSHQPQHF. CDR3 nucleotides: TGTGCCAGCAGCCAAAGAGGCCAGTCACATCAGCCCCAGCATTTT.

The chain has TRBV5-6 and TRBJ1-2; D remains ambiguous. The CDR3 covers 14 residues. CDR1 is SGHDT, CDR2 YYEEEE, per germline. V lost 0 bases and J 8 bases, leaving 14 bases between the germline ends. The CDR3, as DNA: TGTGCCAGCAGCTTGGCCGATAGGCAGCTCGGCTACACCTTC. It translates to CASSLADRQLGYTF.

The CDR3 region is CASSRSRTVEYGYTF. The DNA for the CDR3 is TGCGCCAGCAGCCGCTCACGAACGGTAGAATATGGCTACACCTTC. The chain is built from TRBV4-3 and TRBJ1-2, with unresolved D. From germline, CDR1 is LGHNA and CDR2 YSLEER. The CDR3 is 15 residues long. Trimming removed 4 bases at V and 5 bases at J, with 17 bases between.

This chain uses TRBV7-3 with TRBJ2-6; D call uncertain. Germline V gene data show CDR1 as SGHTA and CDR2 as FQGTGA. With 0 bases removed from V and 4 bases from J, the gap between germline ends came to 7 bases. This CDR3 contains 15 residues. The CDR3 is CASSLTRAGANVLTF. The DNA for the CDR3 is TGTGCCAGCAGCTTAACTAGGGCCGGGGCCAACGTCCTGACTTTC.

This chain uses TRBV6-5 with TRBJ1-4; TRBD1 agrees at 7 bases. CDR1 MNHEY and CDR2 SVGAGI come from the germline V gene. The CDR3 length is 15 residues. J was trimmed by 8 bases and V by 0 bases; bases with no gene match: 6. Here the CDR3 reads CASSYSGGGREKLFF. DNA for the CDR3: TGTGCCAGCAGTTACTCGGGAGGGGGCAGAGAAAAACTGTTTTTT.

This chain links TRBV2 with TRBJ1-3; TRBD1 might be the D (5 bases). The V end was cut by 3 bases, the J end by 4 bases, with 16 bases between. CDR3 size: 16 residues. Germline-derived CDR1 and CDR2 are SNHLY and FYNNEI. The DNA for the CDR3 is TGTGCCAGCAGTGACGCCCAGGGTCCTCGAGGAAACACCATATATTTT. It translates to CASSDAQGPRGNTIYF. Complete variable domain (other parts from reference TRBV2 and TRBJ1-3): EPEVTQTPSHQVTQMGQEVILRCVPISNHLYFYWYRQILGQKVEFLVSFYNNEISEKSEIFDDQFSVERPDGSNFTLKIRSTKLEDSAMYFCASSDAQGPRGNTIYFGEGSWLTVV.

The chain uses TRBV19 and TRBJ1-1; 8 bases map to TRBD1. There are 14 residues in the CDR3. Germline trimming cut 3 bases from V and 4 bases from J; bases unmatched to any gene: 4. Germline CDR1 reads LNHDA; CDR2 reads SQIVND (reference sequence). The CDR3 region is CASSIDRGGTEAFF. CDR3 in DNA: TGTGCCAGTAGTATTGACAGGGGCGGCACTGAAGCTTTCTTT.

This clone was counted a single time. This chain connects TRBV19 to TRBJ1-3; D not certain. Germline lookup yields CDR1 LNHDA and CDR2 SQIVND (reference sequence). V was trimmed by 3 bases and J by 1 base, leaving 7 bases between them. The CDR3 has 14 amino acids. CDR3 residues: CASSIVGSGNTIYF. The CDR3 DNA follows: TGTGCCAGTAGTATTGTAGGGTCTGGAAACACCATATATTTT.

The CDR3 coding sequence is TGTGCCGGGAGACTGGGCAGGGGAGTCACCGGGGAGCTGTTTTTT. It encodes CAGRLGRGVTGELFF. V gene TRBV11-3 combines with J gene TRBJ2-2, with a tentative D call TRBD1 (6 bases). The CDR3 length is 15 residues. CDR1 is SGHNT, CDR2 YENEEA, per germline. V dropped 11 bases and J dropped 4 bases, with 20 bases sitting between them.

The chain carries TRBV20-1 and TRBJ2-7; 10 nucleotides agree with TRBD2. V lost 3 bases, J lost 4 bases, and 12 bases stayed unmatched. The CDR3 has 16 amino acids. CDR1 DFQATT and CDR2 SNEGSKA come from the germline V gene (reference sequence). The CDR3 DNA is TGCAGTGCTAGTGAGCCTTGGGCTAGCGGGAGTTACGAGCAGTACTTC. It codes for CSASEPWASGSYEQYF.

The chain carries TRBV4-1 and TRBJ1-1; unclear D gene. With 4 bases removed from V and 2 bases from J, the gap between germline ends came to 14 bases. The CDR3 loop spans 15 amino acids. CDR1 is MGHRA, CDR2 YSYEKL, per germline. CDR3: CASSPRGDFNTEAFF. The CDR3, as DNA: TGCGCCAGCAGCCCCCGCGGGGATTTCAACACTGAAGCTTTCTTT.

This clone was counted ten times or more. Other nucleotide sequences in the sample specify the same CDR3. This rearrangement joins TRBV7-8 to TRBJ2-7, with a weak D call TRBD1 (6 bases). V lost 0 bases to trimming and J lost 9 bases, with 9 bases between them. This CDR3 is 12 amino acids long. CDR1 and CDR2 (germline): SGHVS, FQNEAQ. CDR3 coding DNA: TGTGCCAGCAGCTTAGCAGGGGGTGGGCAGTACTTC. Its protein product is CASSLAGGGQYF.

This chain's CDR3 is CASSLGRDYTF. CDR3 DNA sequence: TGTGCCAGCAGCTTAGGCCGGGACTACACCTTC. The chain uses TRBV7-3 and TRBJ1-2; no clear D. From germline, CDR1 is SGHTA and CDR2 FQGTGA. The germline V and J ends were trimmed by 2 bases and 10 bases, with 8 bases remaining between them. The CDR3 runs 11 residues.

The chain has TRBV5-5 and TRBJ1-2; unclear D gene. The CDR3 totals 16 residues. Germline V gene data show CDR1 as SGHKS and CDR2 as YYEKEE (reference sequence). Deletions cut 0 bases from V and 0 bases from J, with 12 bases between. The CDR3 DNA reads as TGTGCCAGCAGCTTGGATATCGTGACTCCTAACTATGGCTACACCTTC. Translating gives CASSLDIVTPNYGYTF.

The genes are TRBV10-3 and TRBJ2-7; tentative D call: TRBD2 (5 bases). V was pared by 10 bases and J by 7 bases, with 14 bases between. The germline gives CDR1 ENHRY, CDR2 SYGVKD. CDR3 length: 11 amino acids. The CDR3 sequence: CATGRGDEQYF. CDR3 nucleotide sequence: TGTGCCACCGGCCGGGGAGATGAGCAGTACTTC.

The rearrangement joins TRBV18 to TRBJ1-2, with TRBD1 matching over 7 bases. Per the germline V gene, CDR1 is KGHSH and CDR2 is LQKENI. This CDR3 is built from 17 residues. V shed 6 bases, J shed 0 bases, and the junction held 13 bases outside the gene matches. The CDR3 DNA follows: TGTGCCAGCTCGACAGGGCGAGATTCGGGGGCTAACTATGGCTACACCTTC. The encoded protein is CASSTGRDSGANYGYTF.

This clone was picked up one time. The rearrangement links TRBV5-6 to TRBJ2-1; 8 bases are a match to TRBD1. V trimming: 0 bases; J trimming: 6 bases; junction bases outside the gene matches: 2. Looked up from germline, CDR1 is SGHDT and CDR2 is YYEEEE. This CDR3 is built from 14 residues. DNA of the CDR3: TGTGCCAGCAGCTTGGCCGGACAGGGCAATGAGCAGTTCTTC. This codes for CASSLAGQGNEQFF.

This clone is a singleton in its sample. Written as DNA, the CDR3 is TGTGCCAGCAGCCGCCTGGGGGGCGAGAATTCACCCCTCCACTTT. The encoded protein is CASSRLGGENSPLHF. V is TRBV7-6 and J is TRBJ1-6, with D possibly matching TRBD1 (6 bases). The CDR3 totals 15 residues. The V and J ends lost 5 bases and 7 bases respectively, with 15 bases between them. Per germline, CDR1 SGHVS and CDR2 FNYEAQ.

The CDR3 is CASSQTRTGTEAFF. The CDR3 DNA reads as TGTGCCAGCAGCCAGACTCGGACAGGCACTGAAGCTTTCTTT. The chain employs TRBV3-1 (or the pseudogene TRBV3-2) and TRBJ1-1; 7 bases align to TRBD1. Per germline, CDR1 LGHDT and CDR2 YNNKEL (reference sequence). Germline trimming cut 3 bases from V and 4 bases from J; bases unmatched to any gene: 5. This CDR3 contains 14 residues.

The V call is TRBV6-2 or TRBV6-3, the J call TRBJ2-7; 10 bases are shared with TRBD1. CDR3 size: 17 residues. CDR1 and CDR2 from the germline V gene are MNHEY and SVGEGT. V shed 4 bases and J 0 bases; nucleotides not matched to a gene: 9. The CDR3 DNA reads as TGTGCCAGCAGTTTTCCCGGGACAGGGGACGGCTCCTACGAGCAGTACTTC. It yields the protein CASSFPGTGDGSYEQYF.

This chain joins TRBV3-1 (or the pseudogene TRBV3-2) and TRBJ2-2; D not certain. The V gene's germline CDR1 is LGHDT and CDR2 YNNKEL (reference sequence). The V end was cut by 2 bases, the J end by 6 bases, with 13 bases between. The CDR3 is made up of 15 amino acids. Written as DNA, the CDR3 is TGTGCCAGCAGCCAACCGTGGATATTTGCCGGGGAGCTGTTTTTT. This codes for CASSQPWIFAGELFF.

The V and J genes are TRBV6-1 and TRBJ1-1; no clear D gene. The CDR3 is made up of 15 amino acids. The germline V gene has CDR1 MNHNS and CDR2 SASEGT. Trimming took off 3 bases at V and 0 bases at J, with 11 bases between the two ends. The CDR3 is CASSEPLGLNTEAFF. As DNA, the CDR3 is TGTGCCAGCAGTGAGCCCCTAGGTTTGAACACTGAAGCTTTCTTT.

The chain has TRBV28 and TRBJ1-2, with D unclear. CDR3 size: 13 residues. The V gene's germline CDR1 is MDHEN and CDR2 SYDVKM. Deletions cut 3 bases from V and 7 bases from J, with 12 bases between. The DNA for the CDR3 is TGTGCCAGCAGTTTTTTCGGGGTCGTTGGCTACACCTTC. Amino acids: CASSFFGVVGYTF.

The V and J genes are TRBV14 and TRBJ1-6; D is uncertain. The CDR3 extends over 14 amino acids. Germline lookup yields CDR1 SGHDN and CDR2 FVKESK. Trimming stripped 4 bases from V and 7 bases from J, with 11 bases between. This CDR3 is CASSRFLENSPLHF. CDR3 nucleotide sequence: TGTGCCAGCAGCCGCTTCTTGGAGAATTCACCCCTCCACTTT.